Detailed here is one T cell receptor beta chain. The antigen remains unidentified. Here immunoSEQ multiplex PCR was the method, and the copy in TCRdb shows in-frame clones only, minus some. The sample lists fewer than 5,000 clones; approximately 68% were seen once. This record belongs to a study of T cells after posttransplantation cyclophosphamide. Study-wide points: TRB overlap between skin or GI tissue T cells and blood was limited. Later blood repertoires were often dominated by clones from the donor CD8+ memory compartment. Recipient CMV seropositivity and CMV reactivation strongly tracked TRB clonality.

Cyclophosphamide on days +3 and +4 followed busulfan-fludarabine conditioning and a marrow graft. The CDR3 extends over 11 amino acids. The germline gives CDR1 MNHEY, CDR2 SVGAGI. Losses at the gene ends were 10 bases for V and 6 bases for J; bases not matched to a gene: 4. This clonotype was sampled from a male patient aged 60 to 75 who received an allogeneic stem cell transplant from an unrelated donor, was CMV-positive, and had acute GVHD only. Some of these T cells may belong to the graft donor. Sequencing was performed on PBMCs, taken 362 days after allogeneic stem cell transplant with posttransplant cyclophosphamide. The chain carries TRBV6-5 and TRBJ2-7, with 9 bases identical to TRBD1. The CDR3 coding sequence is TGTGCCAAACAGGGGGCCGGCGAGCAGTACTTC. Its protein is CAKQGAGEQYF.